This T cell receptor (beta chain) was captured by sequencing in a study of tumor-infiltrating lymphocytes in primary liver carcinoma. Background on the study: Patients underwent resection of primary liver carcinoma.

This clonotype came up once. Its target is not known. One end of the junction fails to match germline, which may point to a read error. Study findings and constraints: Tumors and blood were compared for top-250-clone fraction, and tumors had the significantly higher value (p = 0.039). It was tumor-adjacent and tumor-blood pairs that overlapped less than tumor region pairs did.

The input was around 530 ng total RNA; TCR beta cDNA was made from it with a constant-region primer. Three nested multiplex PCR rounds, a slightly modified ARM-PCR, produced the libraries for TCR beta. TRBV1-TRBV30 forward and Cbeta reverse primers drove the first two roughly 10-cycle rounds. MiXCR, run by TCRdb on the multiplex PCR reads, gives a single entry per CDR3 protein. The repertoire consists of approximately 340,000 distinct CDR3 sequences, with around 60% occurring once and the leading ten covering about 6.3%. The CDR3 is 13 amino acids. From germline, CDR1 is SGHAT and CDR2 FQNNGV. Out of unsorted whole blood came the blood RNA, and germline DNA was extracted as well. With chronic HBV infection, the patients were also treatment-naive.

Sequenced sample: peripheral blood. The chain uses TRBV11-2 and TRBJ2-7, with a tentative D call TRBD1 (5 bases). The TCR originated in a man in his forties with primary liver carcinoma and hepatitis B virus infection. The CDR3 region has the DNA TGTGCCACCAGCTTTCCAGCAGGGTACGAGCAGTACTTC. Translated: CATSFPAGYEQYF.